This T cell receptor beta chain was captured by sequencing in a study of cytomegalovirus exposure and HLA in healthy donors. TCRdb keeps only in-frame clones here, not all; method: immunoSEQ multiplex PCR. The sample yields approximately 60,000 clones, about 90% seen once. CDR3 length equals 12 residues. V was trimmed by 4 bases and J by 7 bases, leaving 10 bases between them. Germline V gene data show CDR1 as SEHNR and CDR2 as FQNEAQ (reference sequence). The study's findings and limits: Among TCR beta chains, those listed as cytomegalovirus-associated numbered over 150. Most TCR sequences were seen very rarely across donors, but some public TCRs occurred in many.

In the case of this clone: Its target is unknown.

The chain recombines TRBV7-9 with TRBJ1-1; a possible D gene is TRBD1 (6 bases). The sample consisted of PBMCs. The receptor was derived from a woman under 30 in good health and CMV-seronegative. The CDR3 sequence is CASSSGQHEAFF. Written as DNA, the CDR3 is TGTGCCAGCAGCTCTGGACAGCATGAAGCTTTCTTT.